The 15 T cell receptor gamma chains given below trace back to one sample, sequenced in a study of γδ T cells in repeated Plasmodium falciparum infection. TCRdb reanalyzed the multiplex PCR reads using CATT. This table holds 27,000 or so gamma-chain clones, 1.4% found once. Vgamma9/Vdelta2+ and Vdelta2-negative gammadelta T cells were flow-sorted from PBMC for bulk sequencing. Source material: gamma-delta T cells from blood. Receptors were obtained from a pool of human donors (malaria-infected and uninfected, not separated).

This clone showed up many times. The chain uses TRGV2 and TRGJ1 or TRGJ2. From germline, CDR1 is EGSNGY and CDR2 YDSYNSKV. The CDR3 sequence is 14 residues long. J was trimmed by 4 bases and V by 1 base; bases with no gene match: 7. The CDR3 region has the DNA TGTGCCACCTGGGACGGCAGCGGGTATTATAAGAAACTCTTT. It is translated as CATWDGSGYYKKLF.

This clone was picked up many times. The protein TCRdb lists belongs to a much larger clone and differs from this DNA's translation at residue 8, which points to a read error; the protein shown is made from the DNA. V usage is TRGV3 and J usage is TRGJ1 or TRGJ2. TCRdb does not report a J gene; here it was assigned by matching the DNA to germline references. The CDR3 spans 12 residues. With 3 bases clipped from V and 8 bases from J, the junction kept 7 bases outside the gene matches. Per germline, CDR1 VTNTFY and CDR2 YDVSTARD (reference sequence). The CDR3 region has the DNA TGTGCCACCTGGGACCATGATCATAAGAAACTCTTT. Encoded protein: CATWDHDHKKLF.

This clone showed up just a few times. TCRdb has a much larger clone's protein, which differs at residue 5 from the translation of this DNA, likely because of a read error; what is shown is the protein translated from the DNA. DNA of the CDR3: TGTGCCACCTGGCTCCCGGGGTATTATAAGAAACTCTTT. This encodes CATWLPGYYKKLF. This chain connects TRGV8 to TRGJ1 or TRGJ2. TCRdb does not report a J gene; here it was assigned by matching the DNA to germline references. Germline V lookup: CDR1 VENAVY, CDR2 YDSYNSRV. CDR3 length: 13 amino acids. The J segment lost 4 bases and the V segment lost 6 bases, leaving 9 bases of the junction unmatched.

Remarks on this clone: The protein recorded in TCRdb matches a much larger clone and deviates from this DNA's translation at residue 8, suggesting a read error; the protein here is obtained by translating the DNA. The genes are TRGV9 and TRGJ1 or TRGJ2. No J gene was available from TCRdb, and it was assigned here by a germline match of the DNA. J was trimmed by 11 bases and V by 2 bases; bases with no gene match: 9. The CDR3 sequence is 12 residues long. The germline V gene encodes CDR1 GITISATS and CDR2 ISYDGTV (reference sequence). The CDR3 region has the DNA TGTGCCTTGTGGGAGGGACATCTGGAGAAACTCTTT. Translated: CALWEGHLEKLF.

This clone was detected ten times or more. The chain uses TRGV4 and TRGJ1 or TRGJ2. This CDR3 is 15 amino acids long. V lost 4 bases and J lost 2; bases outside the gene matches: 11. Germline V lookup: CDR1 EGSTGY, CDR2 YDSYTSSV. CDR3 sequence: CATWENRGYYYKKLF. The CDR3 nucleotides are TGTGCCACCTGGGAAAACAGGGGATATTATTATAAGAAACTCTTT.

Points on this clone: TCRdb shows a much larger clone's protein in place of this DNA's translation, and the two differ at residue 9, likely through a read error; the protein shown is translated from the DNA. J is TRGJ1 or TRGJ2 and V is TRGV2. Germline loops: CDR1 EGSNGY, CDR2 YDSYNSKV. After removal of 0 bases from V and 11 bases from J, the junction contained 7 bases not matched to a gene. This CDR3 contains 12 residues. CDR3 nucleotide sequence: TGTGCCACCTGGGACGGGGAGGTAGAGAAACTCTTT. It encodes CATWDGEVEKLF.

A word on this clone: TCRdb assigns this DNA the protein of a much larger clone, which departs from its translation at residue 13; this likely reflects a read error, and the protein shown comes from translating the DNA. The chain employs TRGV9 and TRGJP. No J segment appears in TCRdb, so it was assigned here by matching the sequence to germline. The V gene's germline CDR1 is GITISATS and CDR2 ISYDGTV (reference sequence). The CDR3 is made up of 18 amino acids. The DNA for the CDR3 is TGTGCCTTGTGGGAGGAGCCGCCCCAGGAGTTGGGCAGAAAAATCAAGGTATTT. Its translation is CALWEEPPQELGRKIKVF.

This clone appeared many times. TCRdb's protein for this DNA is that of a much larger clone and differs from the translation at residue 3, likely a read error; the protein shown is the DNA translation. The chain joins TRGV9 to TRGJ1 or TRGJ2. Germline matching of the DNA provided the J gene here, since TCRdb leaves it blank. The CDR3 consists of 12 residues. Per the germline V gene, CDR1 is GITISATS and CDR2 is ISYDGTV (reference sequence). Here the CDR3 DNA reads TGTGCCTCGTGGGAGAATAATTATAAGAAACTCTTT. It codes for CASWENNYKKLF.

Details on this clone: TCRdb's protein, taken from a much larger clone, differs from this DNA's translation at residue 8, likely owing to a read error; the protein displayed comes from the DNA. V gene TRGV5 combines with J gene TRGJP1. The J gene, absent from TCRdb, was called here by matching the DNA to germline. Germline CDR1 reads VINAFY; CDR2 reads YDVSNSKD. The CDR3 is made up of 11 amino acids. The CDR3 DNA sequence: TGTGCCACCTGGAGGGGTTGGCTCAAGATATTT. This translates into CATWRGWLKIF.

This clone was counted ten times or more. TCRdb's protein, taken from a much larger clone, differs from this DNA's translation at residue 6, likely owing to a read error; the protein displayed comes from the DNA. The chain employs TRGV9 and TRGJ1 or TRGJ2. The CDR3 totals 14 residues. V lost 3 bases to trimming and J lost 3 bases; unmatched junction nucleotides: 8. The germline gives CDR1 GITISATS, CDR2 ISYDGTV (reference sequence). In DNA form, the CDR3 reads TGTGCCTTGTGGGAGAGACCTACTTATTATAAGAAACTCTTT. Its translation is CALWERPTYYKKLF.

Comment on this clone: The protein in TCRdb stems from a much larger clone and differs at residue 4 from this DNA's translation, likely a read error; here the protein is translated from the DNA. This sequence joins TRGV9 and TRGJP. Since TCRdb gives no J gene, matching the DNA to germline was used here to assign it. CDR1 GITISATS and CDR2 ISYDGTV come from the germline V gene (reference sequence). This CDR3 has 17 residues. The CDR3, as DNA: TGTGCCTTGTGTGAGGTTTCTGGAGAGTTGGGCAAAAAAATCAAGGTATTT. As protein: CALCEVSGELGKKIKVF.

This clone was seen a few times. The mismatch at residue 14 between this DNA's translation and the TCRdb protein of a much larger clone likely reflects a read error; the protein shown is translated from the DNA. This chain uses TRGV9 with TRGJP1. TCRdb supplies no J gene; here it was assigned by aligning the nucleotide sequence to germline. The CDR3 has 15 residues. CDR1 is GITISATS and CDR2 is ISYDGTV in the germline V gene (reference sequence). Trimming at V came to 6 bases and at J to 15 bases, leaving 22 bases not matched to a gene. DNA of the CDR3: TGTGCCTTGTGGACAGAAGAGTTGGGCAAAAAAATCAAGATATTT. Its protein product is CALWTEELGKKIKIF.

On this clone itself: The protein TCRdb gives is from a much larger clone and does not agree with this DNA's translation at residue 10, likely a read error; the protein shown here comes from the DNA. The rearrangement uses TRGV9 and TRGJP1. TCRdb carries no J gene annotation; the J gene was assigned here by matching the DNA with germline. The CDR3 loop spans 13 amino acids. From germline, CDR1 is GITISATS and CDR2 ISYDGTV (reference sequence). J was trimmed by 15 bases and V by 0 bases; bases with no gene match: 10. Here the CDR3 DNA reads TGTGCCTTGTGGGAGGTGCGGGGGCGGCTCAAGATATTT. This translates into CALWEVRGRLKIF.

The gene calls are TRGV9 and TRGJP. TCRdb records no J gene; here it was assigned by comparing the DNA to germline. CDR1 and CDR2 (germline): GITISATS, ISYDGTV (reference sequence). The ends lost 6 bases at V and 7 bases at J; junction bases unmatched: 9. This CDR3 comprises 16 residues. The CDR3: CALWRCAELGKKIKVF. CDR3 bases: TGTGCCTTGTGGAGGTGTGCCGAGTTGGGCAAAAAAATCAAGGTATTT.

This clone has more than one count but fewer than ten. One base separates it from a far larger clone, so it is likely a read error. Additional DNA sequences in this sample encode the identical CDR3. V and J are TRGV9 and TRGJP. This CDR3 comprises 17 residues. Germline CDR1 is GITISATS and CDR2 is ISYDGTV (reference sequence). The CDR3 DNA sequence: TGTGCCTTGTGGGAGGTTAGCTTAGAGTTGGGGAAAAAAATCAAGGTATTT. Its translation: CALWEVSLELGKKIKVF.